Listed below are T cell receptor beta chains from one sample, sequenced in a study of blood T cell repertoires in COVID-19. The table came from immunoSEQ multiplex PCR; TCRdb's copy has only in-frame clones and leaves some out. The data show some 320,000 clones, more than 75% seen once. Sequenced: PBMCs or T cells enriched from blood (not recorded which). These receptors were collected from a woman between 25 and 40 years old who had recovered from COVID-19. CDR3s include the opening cysteine and the closing phenylalanine or tryptophan. D genes are given only for firm matches. Clone size is shown for a subset of rows, as once, few, many or a class of expanded clone.

j_call,clone_size,d_call,v_call,cdr3_aa,cdr3_nt
TRBJ2-3,once,.,TRBV7-3,CASSTVAGRTDTQYF,TGTGCCAGCAGCACCGTGGCGGGGCGCACAGATACGCAGTATTTT
TRBJ2-2,.,.,TRBV5-4,CASSPQGRLNTGELFF,TGTGCCAGCAGCCCCCAGGGCAGACTCAACACCGGGGAGCTGTTTTTT
TRBJ2-7,.,.,TRBV10-3,CAISPSEGSYEQYF,TGTGCCATCAGTCCCTCCGAAGGGAGCTACGAGCAGTACTTC
TRBJ2-5,.,.,TRBV5-6,CASSSKSWYQETQYF,TGTGCCAGCAGCTCTAAATCGTGGTACCAAGAGACCCAGTACTTC
TRBJ2-5,once,.,TRBV7-6,CASSLLRGQETQYF,TGTGCCAGCAGCCTCCTTAGGGGGCAAGAGACCCAGTACTTC
TRBJ1-2,.,.,TRBV28,CASSASDYGYTF,TGTGCCAGCAGTGCATCGGACTATGGCTACACCTTC
TRBJ2-1,.,.,TRBV7-9,CASSLVVAEGFYNEQFF,TGTGCCAGCAGCTTAGTGGTAGCGGAGGGGTTTTACAATGAGCAGTTCTTC
TRBJ2-5,.,.,TRBV20-1,CSGQWIETQYF,TGCAGTGGACAGTGGATAGAGACCCAGTACTTC
TRBJ2-7,.,.,TRBV7-2,CASSLDAAPVSGKQYF,TGTGCCAGCAGCTTAGACGCAGCGCCGGTCTCGGGGAAGCAGTACTTC
TRBJ2-7,few,.,TRBV5-1,CASSLYGGLYEQYF,TGCGCCAGCAGCTTGTATGGTGGGCTTTACGAGCAGTACTTC
TRBJ1-2,.,.,TRBV27,CASSLRVGYGYTF,TGTGCCAGCAGTCTTCGGGTAGGCTATGGCTACACCTTC
TRBJ2-7,many,.,TRBV28,CASSLPGTYEQYF,TGTGCCAGCAGTTTACCAGGGACTTACGAGCAGTACTTC
TRBJ2-6,.,.,TRBV4-2,CASSPEAGAGANVLTF,TGTGCCAGCAGCCCCGAGGCAGGGGCTGGGGCCAACGTCCTGACTTTC
TRBJ2-5,.,TRBD2,TRBV5-1,CASSLGPTSGGTGETQYF,TGCGCCAGCAGCTTGGGCCCGACTAGCGGGGGTACGGGTGAGACCCAGTACTTC
TRBJ1-2,.,.,TRBV6-1,CASSEAAGYGYTF,TGTGCCAGCAGTGAGGCGGCGGGCTATGGCTACACCTTC
TRBJ1-2,.,.,TRBV9,CASSPDPGIHGYTF,TGTGCCAGCAGCCCCGACCCAGGGATCCATGGCTACACCTTC
TRBJ2-7,once,TRBD1,TRBV19,CASSPGTGFYEQYF,TGTGCCAGTAGTCCCGGGACAGGGTTCTACGAGCAGTACTTC
TRBJ1-1,.,TRBD1,TRBV2,CASSEATGSTEAFF,TGTGCCAGCAGTGAAGCGACAGGGAGCACTGAAGCTTTCTTT
TRBJ2-7,.,.,TRBV30,CAWTDQGYSYEQYF,TGTGCCTGGACCGATCAGGGGTACTCCTACGAGCAGTACTTC
TRBJ1-1,.,TRBD1,TRBV5-6,CASSFLGQSLNTEAFF,TGTGCCAGCAGCTTTTTGGGACAGAGCTTGAACACTGAAGCTTTCTTT
TRBJ2-5,.,TRBD2,TRBV3-1/TRBV3-2,CASSQGWTSRETQYF,TGTGCCAGCAGCCAAGGATGGACTAGCCGAGAGACCCAGTACTTC
TRBJ1-3,.,.,TRBV7-9,CASSWTDSGNTIYF,TGTGCCAGCAGTTGGACAGACTCTGGAAACACCATATATTTT
TRBJ1-6,.,.,TRBV6-5,CASSYSLAVGRSPLHF,TGTGCCAGCAGTTACTCACTGGCGGTGGGTCGGTCACCCCTCCACTTT
TRBJ2-1,once,.,TRBV5-4,CASSPGFPGNEQFF,TGTGCCAGCAGCCCGGGGTTCCCCGGGAATGAGCAGTTCTTC
TRBJ1-5,.,TRBD1,TRBV20-1,CSASPTGVPQPQHF,TGCAGTGCTAGTCCTACAGGGGTACCTCAGCCCCAGCATTTT
TRBJ2-1,.,TRBD2,TRBV7-2,CASSPKSGGLNEQFF,TGTGCCAGCAGCCCGAAAAGCGGGGGGTTGAATGAGCAGTTCTTC
TRBJ1-2,.,TRBD1,TRBV6-1,CASSEWTGARGYTF,TGTGCCAGCAGTGAGTGGACAGGGGCGCGTGGCTACACCTTC
TRBJ1-1,.,TRBD1,TRBV18,CASSPSNAGGEAFF,TGTGCCAGCTCACCATCGAATGCAGGGGGTGAAGCTTTCTTT
TRBJ1-6,.,TRBD1,TRBV28,CASSSLSGGWDNSPLHF,TGTGCCAGCAGCTCCCTCTCAGGGGGCTGGGATAATTCACCCCTCCACTTT
TRBJ1-1,.,.,TRBV5-6,CASSPLSQYTEAFF,TGTGCCAGCAGCCCCTTATCCCAGTACACTGAAGCTTTCTTT
TRBJ2-1,few,.,TRBV5-1,CASSLAGSHNEQFF,TGCGCCAGCAGCTTGGCGGGGAGTCACAATGAGCAGTTCTTC
TRBJ1-1,few,.,TRBV18,CASSGAGSGTEAFF,TGTGCCAGCTCCGGTGCAGGGTCGGGTACTGAAGCTTTCTTT
TRBJ1-1,.,.,TRBV7-8,CASSLDQNTEAFF,TGTGCCAGCAGCTTAGATCAGAACACTGAAGCTTTCTTT
TRBJ2-7,.,TRBD1,TRBV6-5,CASRGEGQGAEQYF,TGTGCCAGCAGGGGGGAGGGACAGGGGGCCGAGCAGTACTTC
TRBJ2-7,few,TRBD2,TRBV27,CASSLLRGTSGVEQYF,TGTGCCAGCAGTTTATTGAGGGGGACTAGCGGGGTCGAGCAGTACTTC
TRBJ2-7,.,.,TRBV14,CASSPPWRGFDEQYF,TGTGCCAGCAGCCCTCCCTGGCGGGGTTTCGACGAGCAGTACTTC
TRBJ1-3,.,.,TRBV5-1,CASSSQGVFSGNTIYF,TGCGCCAGCAGCTCACAGGGAGTGTTCTCTGGAAACACCATATATTTT
TRBJ1-1,.,.,TRBV19,CASSTSTGTAEAFF,TGTGCCAGTAGTACCTCCACAGGGACCGCTGAAGCTTTCTTT
TRBJ1-1,.,TRBD1,TRBV18,CASSLGQGNTEAFF,TGTGCCAGCTCCCTCGGACAGGGGAACACTGAAGCTTTCTTT
TRBJ1-5,.,.,TRBV7-9,CASSHRDGSNQPQHF,TGTGCCAGCAGCCACAGGGATGGCAGCAATCAGCCCCAGCATTTT
TRBJ2-7,.,TRBD1,TRBV2,CANSGQAAYEQYF,TGTGCCAACAGCGGACAGGCTGCCTACGAGCAGTACTTC
TRBJ1-4,.,.,TRBV7-9,CASSSQTGPDEKLFF,TGTGCCAGCAGCTCCCAGACAGGTCCCGATGAAAAACTGTTTTTT